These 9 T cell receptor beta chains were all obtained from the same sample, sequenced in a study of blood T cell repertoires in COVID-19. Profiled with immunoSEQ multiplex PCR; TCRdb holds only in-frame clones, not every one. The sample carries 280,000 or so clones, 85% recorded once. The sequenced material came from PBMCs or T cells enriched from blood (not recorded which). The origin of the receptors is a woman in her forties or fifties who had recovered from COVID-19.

The CDR3 region is CASSPGQGRYEQYF. The CDR3 DNA follows: TGTGCCAGCAGCCCGGGACAGGGGAGGTACGAGCAGTACTTC. The chain recombines TRBV25-1 with TRBJ2-7; the match to TRBD1 covers 10 bases. V shed 6 bases, J shed 4 bases, and the junction held 6 bases outside the gene matches. This CDR3 has 14 amino acids. The germline CDR1 and CDR2 sequences are MGHDK and SYGVNS.

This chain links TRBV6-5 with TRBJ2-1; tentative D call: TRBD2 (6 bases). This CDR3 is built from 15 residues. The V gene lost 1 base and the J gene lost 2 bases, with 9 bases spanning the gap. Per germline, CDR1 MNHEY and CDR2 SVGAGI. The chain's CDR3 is CASSYLAETYNEQFF. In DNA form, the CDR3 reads TGTGCCAGCAGTTACTTAGCGGAGACCTACAATGAGCAGTTCTTC.

The chain's CDR3 is CASSLDPPGGLANTIYF. The CDR3 bases are TGTGCCAGCAGCTTGGATCCGCCGGGGGGCTTGGCAAACACCATATATTTT. This chain uses TRBV5-6 with TRBJ1-3; D possibly corresponds to TRBD1 (6 bases). The germline CDR1 and CDR2 sequences are SGHDT and YYEEEE. Trimming removed 0 bases at V and 6 bases at J, with 19 bases between. The CDR3 is 17 amino acids. Using reference TRBV5-6 and TRBJ1-3 for the parts outside the CDR3, the full variable domain is DAGVTQSPTHLIKTRGQQVTLRCSPKSGHDTVSWYQQALGQGPQFIFQYYEEEERQRGNFPDRFSGHQFPNYSSELNVNALLLGDSALYLCASSLDPPGGLANTIYFGEGSWLTVV.

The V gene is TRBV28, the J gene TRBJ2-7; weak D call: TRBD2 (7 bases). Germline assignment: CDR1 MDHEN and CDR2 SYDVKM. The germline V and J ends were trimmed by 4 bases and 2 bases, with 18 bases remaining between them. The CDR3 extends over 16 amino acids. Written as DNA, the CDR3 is TGTGCCAGCAGTTGGGTTGGGGGGGGCCAGCCCTACGAGCAGTACTTC. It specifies CASSWVGGGQPYEQYF.

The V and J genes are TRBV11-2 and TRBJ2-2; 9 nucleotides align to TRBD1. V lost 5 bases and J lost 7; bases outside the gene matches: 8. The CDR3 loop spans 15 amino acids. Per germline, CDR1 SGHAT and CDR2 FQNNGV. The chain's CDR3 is CASSPLTGGIGELFF. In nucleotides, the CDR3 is TGTGCCAGCAGCCCCCTTACAGGGGGCATCGGGGAGCTGTTTTTT.

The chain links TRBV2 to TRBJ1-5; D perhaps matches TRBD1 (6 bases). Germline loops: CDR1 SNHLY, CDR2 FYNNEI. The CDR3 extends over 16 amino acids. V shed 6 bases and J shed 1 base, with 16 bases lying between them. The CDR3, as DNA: TGTGCCAGCAGAAAGAATACAGGGATGAGCAATCAGCCCCAGCATTTT. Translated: CASRKNTGMSNQPQHF.

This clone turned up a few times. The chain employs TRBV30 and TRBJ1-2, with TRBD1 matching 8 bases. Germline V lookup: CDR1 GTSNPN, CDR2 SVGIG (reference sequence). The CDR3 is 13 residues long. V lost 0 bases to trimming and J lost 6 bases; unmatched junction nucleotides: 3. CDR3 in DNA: TGTGCCTGGAGTGTCCAGGGGGCTGATGGCTACACCTTC. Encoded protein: CAWSVQGADGYTF. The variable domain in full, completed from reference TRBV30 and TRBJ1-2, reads SQTIHQWPATLVQPVGSPLSLECTVEGTSNPNLYWYRQAAGRGLQLLFYSVGIGQISSEVPQNLSASRPQDRQFILSSKKLLLSDSGFYLCAWSVQGADGYTFGSGTRLTVV.

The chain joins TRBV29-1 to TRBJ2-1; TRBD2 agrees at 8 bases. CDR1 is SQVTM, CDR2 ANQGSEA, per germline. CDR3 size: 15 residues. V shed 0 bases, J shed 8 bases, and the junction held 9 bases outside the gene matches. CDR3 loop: CSVEDRLAGGDEQFF. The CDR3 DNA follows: TGCAGCGTTGAAGATCGTCTAGCGGGCGGGGATGAGCAGTTCTTC.

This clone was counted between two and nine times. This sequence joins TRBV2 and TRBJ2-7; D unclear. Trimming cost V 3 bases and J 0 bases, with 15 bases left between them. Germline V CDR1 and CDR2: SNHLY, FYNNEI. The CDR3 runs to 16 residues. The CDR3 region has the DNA TGTGCCAGCAGTGACGGGTGGCTAGGCCCCTCCTACGAGCAGTACTTC. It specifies CASSDGWLGPSYEQYF.